Below, 25 T cell receptor beta chains from the same sample are listed, as sequenced in a study of PD-L1 blockade in urothelial cancer (dated by TCRdb to the late 2010s). The library was prepared using the immunoSEQ multiplex PCR assay. In TCRdb, the immuneACCESS table is reduced to in-frame sequences with V and J assigned. These tables do not hold every clone; where another copy was compared, an unresolved V gene accounts for under half, and the others remain unexplained. This sample lists 70,000 or so clones; around four fifths were detected once. The ten largest account for approximately 5% of the sample. The sequencing here drew on PBMCs, taken around atezolizumab (anti-PD-L1) treatment. These receptors came from a man between 65 and 79 years old with urothelial cancer.

This chain joins TRBV27 and TRBJ1-1, with 9 bases matching TRBD1. Trimming took 5 bases from V and 5 from J; bases not matched to a gene: 6. CDR1 is MNHEY, CDR2 SMNVEV, per germline (reference sequence). The CDR3 consists of 14 residues. This CDR3 reads CASSATGGWTEAFF. The CDR3 nucleotides are TGTGCCAGCAGTGCTACAGGGGGCTGGACTGAAGCTTTCTTT.

This chain links TRBV6-1 with TRBJ2-7; 9 bases match TRBD2. The CDR3 loop spans 15 amino acids. The germline gives CDR1 MNHNS, CDR2 SASEGT. J gave up 5 bases and V 10 bases, and 15 bases lay outside the gene matches. The CDR3 is CATLLAGGRRNEQYF. CDR3 DNA: TGTGCCACCCTCCTGGCGGGAGGGCGAAGAAACGAGCAGTACTTC.

The chain carries TRBV6-4 and TRBJ1-3, with D hard to call. Trimming pared 10 bases from V and 2 bases from J, leaving 6 bases between. The CDR3 has 11 residues. Looked up from germline, CDR1 is MRHNA and CDR2 is SNTAGT. The CDR3 protein is CATQTGNTIYF. CDR3 nucleotides: TGTGCCACCCAGACTGGAAACACCATATATTTT.

The V and J genes are TRBV11-2 and TRBJ2-1, with D possibly TRBD2 on 5 matching bases. CDR3 length: 15 residues. The germline V gene has CDR1 SGHAT and CDR2 FQNNGV. V was cut by 0 bases and J by 1 base, with 7 bases left in between. The chain's CDR3 is CASSLEAGSYNEQFF. The CDR3 DNA reads as TGTGCCAGCAGCTTAGAGGCGGGTTCCTACAATGAGCAGTTCTTC.

The V and J genes are TRBV19 and TRBJ2-2; D not resolved. Germline V gene data show CDR1 as LNHDA and CDR2 as SQIVND (reference sequence). The CDR3 spans 14 residues. Trimming shortened V by 5 bases and J by 6 bases, and 13 bases separated the two germline ends. CDR3 DNA: TGTGCCAGTAGTCCCAGACATCTATCCGGGGAGCTGTTTTTT. Protein product: CASSPRHLSGELFF. The variable domain in full, with the rest retrieved from reference TRBV19 and TRBJ2-2, is DGGITQSPKYLFRKEGQNVTLSCEQNLNHDAMYWYRQDPGQGLRLIYYSQIVNDFQKGDIAEGYSVSREKKESFPLTVTSAQKNPTAFYLCASSPRHLSGELFFGEGSRLTVL.

The chain carries TRBV18 and TRBJ2-3; 8 positions agree with TRBD1. CDR3 length equals 16 residues. Per germline, CDR1 KGHSH and CDR2 LQKENI. Trimming took 2 bases from V and 2 from J; bases not matched to a gene: 6. CDR3 sequence reads: CASSPARDRLTDTQYF. CDR3 coding DNA: TGTGCCAGCTCACCAGCCAGGGACAGGCTCACAGATACGCAGTATTTT.

This clone was observed a handful of times. The chain links TRBV5-8 to TRBJ2-3; 10 bases line up with TRBD1. Germline V lookup: CDR1 SGHTS, CDR2 YDEGEE. The V segment lost 4 bases and the J segment 9 bases; nucleotides outside the gene matches: 5. The CDR3 spans 13 residues. The CDR3 DNA reads as TGTGCCAGCAGCCGACAGGGGGCGTGGACGCAGTATTTT. The encoded protein is CASSRQGAWTQYF.

The rearrangement links TRBV7-9 to TRBJ2-7; TRBD2 is a possible D gene (6 bases). The ends were cut back, 4 bases at V and 3 bases at J, with 16 bases in the middle. The CDR3 extends over 15 amino acids. CDR1 is SEHNR and CDR2 is FQNEAQ in the germline V gene (reference sequence). The CDR3 DNA follows: TGTGCCAGCAGCTCCCGTAGAGCGGGTCTCTACGAGCAGTACTTC. Protein product: CASSSRRAGLYEQYF.

The chain has TRBV18 and TRBJ2-5; D remains unclear. This CDR3 is 12 amino acids long. Germline loops: CDR1 KGHSH, CDR2 LQKENI. Trimming left V 6 bases short and J 5 bases short, with 10 bases between. The CDR3 region is CASSQIRETQYF. The CDR3 DNA is TGTGCCAGCTCCCAAATCAGGGAGACCCAGTACTTC.

This sequence joins TRBV18 and TRBJ2-2; 8 nucleotides agree with TRBD1. Trimming took 3 bases from V and 6 from J; bases not matched to a gene: 9. The CDR3 is 16 amino acids. Germline assignment: CDR1 KGHSH and CDR2 LQKENI. CDR3 bases: TGTGCCAGCTCACCTTTTCGGCAGGGGGCAGCCGGGGAGCTGTTTTTT. Protein product: CASSPFRQGAAGELFF.

The chain carries TRBV9 and TRBJ2-1; 7 positions match TRBD2. The CDR3 has 13 residues. Germline trimming cut 3 bases from V and 10 bases from J; bases unmatched to any gene: 7. The V gene's germline CDR1 is SGDLS and CDR2 YYNGEE. For the CDR3, the DNA is TGTGCCAGCAGCGAGAGGGGAGGGTGGGAGCAGTTCTTC. Translating it yields CASSERGGWEQFF. The full variable domain, in which reference TRBV9 and TRBJ2-1 provide the parts outside the CDR3, is DSGVTQTPKHLITATGQRVTLRCSPRSGDLSVYWYQQSLDQGLQFLIQYYNGEERAKGNILERFSAQQFPDLHSELNLSSLELGDSALYFCASSERGGWEQFFGPGTRLTVL.

A note on this clone: The sample holds other DNA sequences that translate to the same CDR3. The chain recombines TRBV28 with TRBJ2-7, with D hard to call. The CDR3 has 11 residues. The V end was cut by 5 bases, the J end by 2 bases, with 4 bases between. The germline V gene encodes CDR1 MDHEN and CDR2 SYDVKM. CDR3 in DNA: TGTGCCAGCAGTGCGACCTACGAGCAGTACTTC. Its translation is CASSATYEQYF.

The chain employs TRBV11-2 and TRBJ2-7; 14 bases match TRBD2. CDR1 and CDR2 (germline): SGHAT, FQNNGV. Trimming cost V 5 bases and J 10 bases; bases outside gene matches: 10. This CDR3 comprises 15 residues. The chain's CDR3 is CASSQSRLAGGVQYF. The CDR3 DNA is TGTGCCAGCAGCCAAAGCCGACTAGCGGGAGGGGTACAGTACTTC.

This chain connects TRBV5-1 to TRBJ2-7; 11 bases agree with TRBD1. The CDR3 sequence is 14 residues long. From germline, CDR1 is SGHRS and CDR2 YFSETQ. The V gene end was trimmed by 4 bases and the J gene end by 6 bases; junction bases not matched to a gene: 6. CDR3 protein: CASSPVGTGGEQYF. CDR3 DNA sequence: TGCGCCAGCAGCCCGGTTGGGACAGGGGGCGAGCAGTACTTC.

This chain uses TRBV10-1 with TRBJ1-1, with a weak D call TRBD1 (5 bases). The CDR3 loop spans 12 amino acids. The V and J ends lost 6 bases and 2 bases respectively, with 7 bases between them. Germline values: CDR1 WNHNN, CDR2 SYGVQD (reference sequence). The CDR3 sequence: CASRGTNTEAFF. The CDR3 nucleotides are TGCGCCAGCAGGGGGACTAACACTGAAGCTTTCTTT.

V is TRBV7-2 and J is TRBJ1-2; 8 bases are a match to TRBD1. Germline lookup yields CDR1 SGHTA and CDR2 FQGNSA. V was pared by 0 bases and J by 4 bases, with 19 bases of the junction left unmatched. There are 20 residues in the CDR3. The DNA of the CDR3 is TGTGCCAGCAGCTTAGCCCCCAGGGGGCGGACGACAAATACCGGCTATGGCTACACCTTC. The encoded protein is CASSLAPRGRTTNTGYGYTF.

The chain has TRBV28 and TRBJ2-1; the D gene is possibly TRBD1 (6 bases). V lost 1 base and J lost 5, with 12 bases in between. Per the germline V gene, CDR1 is MDHEN and CDR2 is SYDVKM. The CDR3 loop spans 15 amino acids. The CDR3 bases are TGTGCCAGCAGTTTATCAGGGGTTCGCGACAATGAGCAGTTCTTC. It encodes CASSLSGVRDNEQFF.

The V and J genes are TRBV7-2 and TRBJ2-7, with D tentatively TRBD2 (5 bases). The V gene's germline CDR1 is SGHTA and CDR2 FQGNSA. CDR3 length equals 12 residues. Trimming took 4 bases from V and 6 from J, leaving 10 bases between them. CDR3 sequence (DNA): TGTGCCAGCAGCTCTGGACTCTCCGAGCAGTACTTC. It codes for CASSSGLSEQYF.

The V and J genes are TRBV4-1 and TRBJ2-7; tentatively, D is TRBD1 (6 bases). Germline CDR1 reads MGHRA; CDR2 reads YSYEKL. The CDR3 consists of 14 residues. V lost 5 bases, J lost 2 bases, and 13 bases lay in between. This CDR3 reads CASSYPGQAYEQYF. The CDR3 DNA reads TGCGCCAGCAGCTACCCGGGACAAGCCTACGAGCAGTACTTC.

With regard to this clone: An end of the junction differs from the germline gene, which may be a read error. The chain is built from TRBV5-5 and TRBJ2-7; 8 positions agree with TRBD1. The CDR3 is 14 amino acids. Per the germline V gene, CDR1 is SGHKS and CDR2 is YYEKEE (reference sequence). The CDR3 DNA is TGTGCCAGCAGGTTGGGGCAGGGGGCGTCCGAGCAGTACTTC. Its translation: CASRLGQGASEQYF.

This clone was counted once. The rearrangement uses TRBV27 and TRBJ2-5, with 7 bases aligning to TRBD2. Germline V gene sequence: CDR1 MNHEY, CDR2 SMNVEV (reference sequence). Trimming took 0 bases from V and 5 from J; bases not matched to a gene: 12. The CDR3 extends over 17 amino acids. CDR3 protein: CASSLSASSGRSETQYF. The CDR3 DNA sequence: TGTGCCAGCAGTTTATCGGCATCTAGCGGACGATCCGAGACCCAGTACTTC.

This rearrangement joins TRBV5-1 to TRBJ2-3, with TRBD1 matching over 7 bases. Per the germline V gene, CDR1 is SGHRS and CDR2 is YFSETQ. The CDR3 is 16 amino acids. The V and J ends lost 3 bases and 2 bases, in that order; junction bases with no gene match: 9. The CDR3 nucleotides read TGCGCCAGCAGCTCGCCCCAGACAGGGATCACAGATACGCAGTATTTT. It encodes CASSSPQTGITDTQYF.

The chain couples TRBV6-4 to TRBJ2-2; 8 bases agree with TRBD1. This CDR3 comprises 16 residues. The V gene end was trimmed by 11 bases and the J gene end by 2 bases; junction bases not matched to a gene: 13. The V gene's germline CDR1 is MRHNA and CDR2 SNTAGT. The CDR3 protein is CAGGQGHGVNTGELFF. The CDR3, as DNA: TGTGCCGGAGGACAGGGACATGGAGTTAACACCGGGGAGCTGTTTTTT.

The rearrangement joins TRBV30 to TRBJ2-4; 7 bases align to TRBD1. CDR3 length equals 13 residues. V lost 4 bases and J lost 13; bases outside the gene matches: 13. Germline CDR1 reads GTSNPN; CDR2 reads SVGIG (reference sequence). In nucleotides, the CDR3 is TGTGCCTGGACCAAAGTTCCCGGGACAGAGCAGTACTTC. The encoded protein is CAWTKVPGTEQYF.

The chain links TRBV19 to TRBJ1-5, with D uncertain. The V gene lost 3 bases and the J gene lost 7 bases, with 10 bases spanning the gap. The CDR3 covers 13 residues. The germline V gene encodes CDR1 LNHDA and CDR2 SQIVND (reference sequence). CDR3 region: CASSIEGRQPQHF. The CDR3 nucleotides read TGTGCCAGTAGTATTGAAGGGAGACAGCCCCAGCATTTT.